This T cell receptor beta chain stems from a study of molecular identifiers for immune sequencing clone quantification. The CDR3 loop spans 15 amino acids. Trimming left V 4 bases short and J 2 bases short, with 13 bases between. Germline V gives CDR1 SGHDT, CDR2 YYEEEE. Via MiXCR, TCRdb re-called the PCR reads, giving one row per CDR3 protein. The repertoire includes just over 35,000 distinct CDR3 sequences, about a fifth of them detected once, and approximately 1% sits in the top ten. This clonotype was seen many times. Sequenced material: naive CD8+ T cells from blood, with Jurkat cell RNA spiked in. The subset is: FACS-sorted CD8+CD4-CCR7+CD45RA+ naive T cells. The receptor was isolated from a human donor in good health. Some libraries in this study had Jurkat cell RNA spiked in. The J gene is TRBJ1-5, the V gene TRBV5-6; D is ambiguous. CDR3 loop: CASSEGGIGNQPQHF. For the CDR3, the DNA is TGTGCCAGCAGCGAGGGTGGAATCGGCAATCAGCCCCAGCATTTT. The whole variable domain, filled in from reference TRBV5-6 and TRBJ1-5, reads DAGVTQSPTHLIKTRGQQVTLRCSPKSGHDTVSWYQQALGQGPQFIFQYYEEEERQRGNFPDRFSGHQFPNYSSELNVNALLLGDSALYLCASSEGGIGNQPQHFGDGTRLSIL.